The T cell receptor beta chain under discussion was sequenced for a study of blood T cells in healthy people across ages. A sample-barcoded 5' primer and a J-beta primer mix were used in a second PCR of about 6 to 12 cycles. Carrying 12 random nucleotides, a template-switch adaptor labeled each individual cDNA molecule. TCRdb passed the 5' RACE reads through MiXCR, listing each CDR3 protein once. The sample records 1.5 million to 2 million distinct CDR3 sequences, 28% being singletons. Whole-study results and caveats: Estimates based on one million T cells were treated as lower bounds.

Only one count was recorded for this clonotype. Its antigen remains unknown. V gave up 4 bases and J gave up 4 bases, with 16 bases separating them. The germline CDR1 and CDR2 sequences are DFQATT and SNEGSKA (reference sequence). The CDR3 is 14 amino acids. The receptor was isolated from a woman between 25 and 40 years old in good health. The chain carries TRBV20-1 and TRBJ1-1; TRBD1 is a possible D gene (6 bases). Sequencing input: blood. The CDR3 coding sequence is TGCAGTGCTATCCCTTCAGGGGTGGTCACTGAAGCTTTCTTT. It translates to CSAIPSGVVTEAFF.